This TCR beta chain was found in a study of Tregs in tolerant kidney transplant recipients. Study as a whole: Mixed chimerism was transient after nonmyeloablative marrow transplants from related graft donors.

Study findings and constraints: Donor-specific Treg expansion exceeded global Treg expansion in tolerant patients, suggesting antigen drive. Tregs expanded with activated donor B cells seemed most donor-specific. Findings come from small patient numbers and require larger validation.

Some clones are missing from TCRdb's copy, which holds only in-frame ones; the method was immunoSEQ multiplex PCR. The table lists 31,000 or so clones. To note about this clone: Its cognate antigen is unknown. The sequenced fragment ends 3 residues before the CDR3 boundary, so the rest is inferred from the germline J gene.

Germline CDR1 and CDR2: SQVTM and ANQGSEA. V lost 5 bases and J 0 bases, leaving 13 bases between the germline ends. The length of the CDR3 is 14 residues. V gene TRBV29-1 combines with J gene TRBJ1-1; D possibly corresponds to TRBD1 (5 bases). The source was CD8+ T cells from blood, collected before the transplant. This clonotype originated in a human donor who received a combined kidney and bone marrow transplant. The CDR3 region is CSVSGGTMNTEAFF. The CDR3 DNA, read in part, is TGCAGCGTTTCCGGGGGAACGATGAACACTGAA.